A selection of T cell receptor beta chains follows, all from one sample in a study of CD4 T cells in relation to SARS-CoV-2 and coronaviruses. The data were produced by immunoSEQ multiplex PCR, yet TCRdb's version contains in-frame clones alone and is incomplete. Altogether about 20,000 clones are present, 66% being singletons, with the ten largest covering 11%. Their antigen targets remain unknown. Sequencing was carried out using CD4+ T cells from PBMCs, cultured in vitro. Every receptor here comes from a human donor in good health. The CDR3 runs from the conserved cysteine through the conserved F or W. The D gene is left open where the match is weak. Clone size is given for some rows only: seen once, a few or many times, or a class if the clone is expanded.

>TRBV6-2/TRBV6-3|TRBJ1-2|NA|NA
TGTGCCAGGAGCTCCAAAGTACCTTCCGAGGACATAGCTAACTATGGCTACACCTTC
CARSSKVPSEDIANYGYTF
>TRBV25-1|TRBJ1-2|NA|once
TGTGCCAGCAGTGGCTGGGCCAGGGCTGTCTATGGCTACACCTTC
CASSGWARAVYGYTF
>TRBV5-8|TRBJ1-1|NA|NA
TGTGCCAGCAGTCGACCCCAGAGAAACACTGAAGCTTTCTTT
CASSRPQRNTEAFF
>TRBV5-1|TRBJ2-2|TRBD2|NA
TGCGCCAGCAGCAACCCTGCGGGAGGCACCGGGGAGCTGTTTTTT
CASSNPAGGTGELFF
>TRBV30|TRBJ2-3|NA|NA
TGTGCCTGGAGTAAACTAGTCAGTACAGATACGCAGTATTTT
CAWSKLVSTDTQYF
>TRBV24-1|TRBJ2-5|NA|few
TGTGCCACCAGTGATGCTTTAGGCACCCAGTACTTC
CATSDALGTQYF
>TRBV18|TRBJ2-3|TRBD2|NA
TGTGCCAGCTCATCCCAAGAAACAGCCCGGGGGGCAGATACGCAGTATTTT
CASSSQETARGADTQYF
>TRBV2|TRBJ2-7|TRBD1|NA
TGTGCCAGCAGTGTATTGGGACAGAACTACGAGCAGTACTTC
CASSVLGQNYEQYF
>TRBV4-2|TRBJ2-1|NA|NA
TGTGCCAGCAGCCAAGCTGGAGACTCCTACAATGAGCAGTTCTTC
CASSQAGDSYNEQFF
>TRBV4-3|TRBJ2-4|NA|NA
TGCGCCAGCAGCCAAGATTTCAACAGGGTGGGCATTCAGTACTTC
CASSQDFNRVGIQYF
>TRBV7-2|TRBJ2-7|NA|NA
TGTGCCAGCAGCGAAAGCGGAGGCAGCTCCTACGAGCAGTACTTC
CASSESGGSSYEQYF
>TRBV5-6|TRBJ1-2|TRBD1|NA
TGTGCCAGCAGCCCATGGGACAGGGGAAAGGGAGGCTACACCTTC
CASSPWDRGKGGYTF
>TRBV27|TRBJ1-1|NA|NA
TGTGCCAGCAGTTTATCGTGGCGGGGCACTGAAGCTTTCTTT
CASSLSWRGTEAFF
>TRBV7-9|TRBJ2-5|TRBD1|NA
TGTGCCGGTTCTTCCGGGACAGCCCAAGAGACCCAGTACTTC
CAGSSGTAQETQYF
>TRBV10-1|TRBJ1-4|TRBD1|NA
TGCGCCAGCAGTGCGGCAGGGGGTTCTGAAAAACTGTTTTTT
CASSAAGGSEKLFF
>TRBV6-2/TRBV6-3|TRBJ2-3|NA|few
TGTGCCAGCAGTTACTTGGGGTCTGCCGCAGGAGTAAGCGGTACGCAGTATTTT
CASSYLGSAAGVSGTQYF
>TRBV5-1|TRBJ2-4|NA|NA
TGCGCCAGCAGCTTGGTTGCGGGAAGGGGGAAAAACATTCAGTACTTC
CASSLVAGRGKNIQYF
>TRBV6-8|TRBJ2-5|NA|NA
TGTGCCAGCAGGGGCAGTCAAGAGACCCAGTACTTC
CASRGSQETQYF
>TRBV6-7|TRBJ2-7|NA|NA
TGTGCCAGCAGTGAAGAAGGAAGGAGCTCCTACGAGCAGTACTTC
CASSEEGRSSYEQYF
>TRBV4-3|TRBJ1-3|TRBD1|NA
TGCGCCAGCAGCCGACAGGGGACTGGAGGAAACACCATATATTTT
CASSRQGTGGNTIYF
>TRBV6-1|TRBJ1-2|NA|NA
TGTGCCAGCAGTGAGCCAGGGAATAACTATGGCTACACCTTC
CASSEPGNNYGYTF
>TRBV7-6|TRBJ1-2|NA|NA
TGTGCCAGCAGCTCGGATGGGCGGTACACCTTC
CASSSDGRYTF
>TRBV7-2|TRBJ1-5|NA|NA
TGTGCCAGCAGCTTAGAACAGGGTTCGCCCCAGCATTTT
CASSLEQGSPQHF
>TRBV12-5|TRBJ1-2|TRBD1|NA
TGTGCTAGTGGTTTGAACCGGGACAGTCGTCCTGCCGCCTTC
CASGLNRDSRPAAF
>TRBV28|TRBJ1-4|NA|once
TGTGCCAGCAGTTTTCACAGTAATGGGGAAAAACTGTTTTTT
CASSFHSNGEKLFF
>TRBV23-1|TRBJ1-1|NA|few
TGCGCCAGCAGCCCCGGGGTTTTACAGGTGAACACTGAAGCTTTCTTT
CASSPGVLQVNTEAFF
>TRBV3-1/TRBV3-2|TRBJ2-7|TRBD2|NA
TGTGCCAGCAGCCGACTGGGACTAGAATCCGACGAGCAGTACTTC
CASSRLGLESDEQYF
>TRBV5-1|TRBJ2-7|TRBD2|NA
TGCGCCAGCAGCCCAAATAGCGGGGGGGCCCTCGAGCAGTACTTC
CASSPNSGGALEQYF
>TRBV27|TRBJ2-2|NA|once
TGTGCCAGCAGACTGAACACCGGGGAGCTGTTTTTT
CASRLNTGELFF
>TRBV6-5|TRBJ2-7|TRBD2|once
TGTGCCAGCAGTCAACGACTAGCTTTAGACGAGCAGTACTTC
CASSQRLALDEQYF
>TRBV2|TRBJ1-5|NA|NA
TGTGCCAGCAAGATGGGCCACGGTGGCAATCAGCCCCAGCATTTT
CASKMGHGGNQPQHF
>TRBV12-3/TRBV12-4|TRBJ2-1|NA|NA
TGTGCCAGCAGTTTAGCGGGAGGGCAGTTCTTC
CASSLAGGQFF
>TRBV5-6|TRBJ2-7|TRBD2|NA
TGTGCCAGCAGCTCCCTTGGGCGGGGGGGAAACGATTCCTACGAGCAGTACTTC
CASSSLGRGGNDSYEQYF
>TRBV5-1|TRBJ2-7|NA|NA
TGCGCCAGCGGAACAGGGGTCGGGGGCGAGCAGTACTTC
CASGTGVGGEQYF
>TRBV7-6|TRBJ2-7|TRBD2|NA
TGTGCCAGCAGCTTAGGGACTAGCGCAACCTACGAGCAGTACTTC
CASSLGTSATYEQYF
>TRBV30|TRBJ1-2|TRBD1|few
TGTGCCTGGAGTGAATACAGGGGCGCGCGGCTCTATGGCTACACCTTC
CAWSEYRGARLYGYTF
>TRBV6-5|TRBJ1-4|TRBD1|NA
TGTGCCAGCAGTTCAAACCGGGACAGGGCCGAAAAACTGTTTTTT
CASSSNRDRAEKLFF
>TRBV11-2|TRBJ1-1|NA|NA
TGTGCCAGCAGCGAAAGGCAGGGGTCCCCTGAAGCTTTCTTT
CASSERQGSPEAFF
>TRBV7-6|TRBJ1-3|TRBD1|NA
TGTGCCAGCAGCTTAGGGACAGGGGTTACCGGAAACACCATATATTTT
CASSLGTGVTGNTIYF
>TRBV19|TRBJ2-4|NA|NA
TGTGCCAGTAGTATAGACGGGAAGCAGTACTTC
CASSIDGKQYF
>TRBV2|TRBJ1-2|NA|NA
TGTGCCAGCAGTCTGTCCTACTCGGGGGGTGGCTACACCTTC
CASSLSYSGGGYTF
>TRBV7-9|TRBJ1-1|TRBD1|few
TGTGCCAGCTTCCGGGACAGGAACACTGAAGCTTTCTTT
CASFRDRNTEAFF
>TRBV7-7|TRBJ2-3|TRBD1|few
TGTGCCAGCAGCACGGGACAGGGGGGCACAGATACGCAGTATTTT
CASSTGQGGTDTQYF
>TRBV5-8|TRBJ2-3|TRBD1|once
TGTGCCAGCAGATTCCGGGACAGGGGCCCAGATACGCAGTATTTT
CASRFRDRGPDTQYF
>TRBV11-2|TRBJ2-3|NA|NA
TGTGCCAGCAGCTTAGCGATCTGGACAAGTACTAGCACAGATACGCAGTATTTT
CASSLAIWTSTSTDTQYF
>TRBV9|TRBJ1-1|NA|few
TGTGCCAGCAGCTTGGGGAGTAGCACTGAAGCTTTCTTT
CASSLGSSTEAFF
>TRBV6-5|TRBJ2-7|TRBD2|NA
TGTGCCAGCACTACTAGCGGGAGATACGAGCAGTACTTC
CASTTSGRYEQYF
>TRBV18|TRBJ2-7|NA|NA
TGTGCCAGCTCACCCGGACAGCCCTACGAGCAGTACTTC
CASSPGQPYEQYF
>TRBV9|TRBJ2-5|NA|NA
TGTGCCAGCAGCGCGGCAGAGGAGACCCAGTACTTC
CASSAAEETQYF
>TRBV6-2/TRBV6-3|TRBJ2-2|TRBD2|NA
TGTGCCAGCAGTTCCCGCGGACTAGCGGGAGACCTCGTGAACACCGGGGAGCTGTTTTTT
CASSSRGLAGDLVNTGELFF
>TRBV4-1|TRBJ1-2|TRBD1|NA
TGCGCCAGCAGCCAAGATTGGGACAGGGCCTATGGCTACACCTTC
CASSQDWDRAYGYTF
>TRBV5-6|TRBJ2-7|TRBD1|NA
TGTGCCAGCAGCTGGACAGGGCCCTCCTACGAGCAGTACTTC
CASSWTGPSYEQYF